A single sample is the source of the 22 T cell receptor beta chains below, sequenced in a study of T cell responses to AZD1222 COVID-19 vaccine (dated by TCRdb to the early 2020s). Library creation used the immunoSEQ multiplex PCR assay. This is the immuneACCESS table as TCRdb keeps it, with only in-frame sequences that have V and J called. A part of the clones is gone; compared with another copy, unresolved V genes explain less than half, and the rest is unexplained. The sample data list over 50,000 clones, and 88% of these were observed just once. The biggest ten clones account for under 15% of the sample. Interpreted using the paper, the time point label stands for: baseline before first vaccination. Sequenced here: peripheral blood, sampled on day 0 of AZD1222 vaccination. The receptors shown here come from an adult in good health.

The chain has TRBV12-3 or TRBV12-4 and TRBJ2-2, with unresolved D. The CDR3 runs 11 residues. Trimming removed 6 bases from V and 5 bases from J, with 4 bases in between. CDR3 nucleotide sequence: TGTGCCAGCAGCATAACCGGGGAGCTGTTTTTT. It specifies CASSITGELFF.

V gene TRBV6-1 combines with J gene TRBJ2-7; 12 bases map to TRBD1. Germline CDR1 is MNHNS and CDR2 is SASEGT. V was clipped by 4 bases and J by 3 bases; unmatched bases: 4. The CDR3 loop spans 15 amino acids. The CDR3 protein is CASSVGTGGYYEQYF. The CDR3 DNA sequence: TGTGCCAGCAGTGTTGGGACAGGGGGCTACTACGAGCAGTACTTC.

The CDR3 loop is CASRLQGNYGYTF. CDR3 bases: TGTGCCAGCAGGCTACAGGGGAACTATGGCTACACCTTC. The chain recombines TRBV2 with TRBJ1-2; 7 nucleotides match TRBD1. The ends lost 6 bases at V and 2 bases at J; junction bases unmatched: 3. The germline V gene encodes CDR1 SNHLY and CDR2 FYNNEI. CDR3 length: 13 amino acids.

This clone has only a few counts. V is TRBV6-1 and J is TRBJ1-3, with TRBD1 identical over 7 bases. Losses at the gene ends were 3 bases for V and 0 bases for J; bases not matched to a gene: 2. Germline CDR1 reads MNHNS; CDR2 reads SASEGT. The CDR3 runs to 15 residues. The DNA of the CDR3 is TGTGCCAGCAGTGACACAGGGGTCTCTGGAAACACCATATATTTT. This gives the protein CASSDTGVSGNTIYF.

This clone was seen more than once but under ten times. The DNA for the CDR3 is TGTGCCAGCAGCCCGTCGGGGCGGAATACGCAGTATTTT. It yields the protein CASSPSGRNTQYF. The chain couples TRBV12-3 or TRBV12-4 to TRBJ2-3; either TRBD1 or TRBD2 may fit D (5 bases each). This CDR3 has 13 residues. With 6 bases removed from V and 7 bases from J, the gap between germline ends came to 14 bases.

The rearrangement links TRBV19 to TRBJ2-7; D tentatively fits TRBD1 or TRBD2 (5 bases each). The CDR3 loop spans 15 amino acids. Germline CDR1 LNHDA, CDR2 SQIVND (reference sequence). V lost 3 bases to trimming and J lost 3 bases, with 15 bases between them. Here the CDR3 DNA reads TGTGCCAGTAGTATCCTCCGGGACCGTTTCTACGAGCAGTACTTC. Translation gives CASSILRDRFYEQYF. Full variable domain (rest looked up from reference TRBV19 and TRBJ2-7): DGGITQSPKYLFRKEGQNVTLSCEQNLNHDAMYWYRQDPGQGLRLIYYSQIVNDFQKGDIAEGYSVSREKKESFPLTVTSAQKNPTAFYLCASSILRDRFYEQYFGPGTRLTVT.

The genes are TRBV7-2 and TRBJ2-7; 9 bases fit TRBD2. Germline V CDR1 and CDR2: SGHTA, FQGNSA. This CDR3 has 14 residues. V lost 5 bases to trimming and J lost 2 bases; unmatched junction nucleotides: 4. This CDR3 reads CASSPGLAPYEQYF. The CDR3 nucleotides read TGTGCCAGCAGCCCGGGACTAGCCCCCTACGAGCAGTACTTC.

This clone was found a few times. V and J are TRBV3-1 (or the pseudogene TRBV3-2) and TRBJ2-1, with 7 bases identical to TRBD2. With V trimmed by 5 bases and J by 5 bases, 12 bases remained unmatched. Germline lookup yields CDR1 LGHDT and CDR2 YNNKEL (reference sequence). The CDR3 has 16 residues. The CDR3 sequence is CASSFPSGGKDNEQFF. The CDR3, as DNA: TGTGCCAGCAGCTTCCCTAGCGGAGGGAAGGACAATGAGCAGTTCTTC.

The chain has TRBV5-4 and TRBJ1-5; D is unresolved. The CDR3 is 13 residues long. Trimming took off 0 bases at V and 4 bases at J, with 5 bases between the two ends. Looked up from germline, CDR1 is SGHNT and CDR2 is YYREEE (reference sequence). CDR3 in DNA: TGTGCCAGCAGCTTGGCCGGGAATCAGCCCCAGCATTTT. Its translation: CASSLAGNQPQHF. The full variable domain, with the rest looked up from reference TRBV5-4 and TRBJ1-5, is ETGVTQSPTHLIKTRGQQVTLRCSSQSGHNTVSWYQQALGQGPQFIFQYYREEENGRGNFPPRFSGLQFPNYSSELNVNALELDDSALYLCASSLAGNQPQHFGDGTRLSIL.

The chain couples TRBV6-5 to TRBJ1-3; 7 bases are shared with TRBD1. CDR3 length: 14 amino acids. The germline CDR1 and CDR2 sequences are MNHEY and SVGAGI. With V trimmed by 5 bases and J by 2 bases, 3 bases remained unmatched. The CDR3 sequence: CASSTGATGNTIYF. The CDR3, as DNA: TGTGCCAGCAGTACAGGGGCTACTGGAAACACCATATATTTT.

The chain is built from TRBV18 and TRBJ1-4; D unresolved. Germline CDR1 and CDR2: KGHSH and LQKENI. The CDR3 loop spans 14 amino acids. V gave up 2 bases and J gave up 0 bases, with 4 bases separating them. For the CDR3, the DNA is TGTGCCAGCTCACCAGGGCCAACTAATGAAAAACTGTTTTTT. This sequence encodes CASSPGPTNEKLFF.

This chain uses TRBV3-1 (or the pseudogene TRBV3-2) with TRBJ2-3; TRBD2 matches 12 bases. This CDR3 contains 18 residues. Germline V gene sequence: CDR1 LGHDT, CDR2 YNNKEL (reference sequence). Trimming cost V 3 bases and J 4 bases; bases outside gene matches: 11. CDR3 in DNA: TGTGCCAGCAGCCATTCCGGGGGTCTAGCGGGAGGGTCAGATACGCAGTATTTT. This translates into CASSHSGGLAGGSDTQYF.

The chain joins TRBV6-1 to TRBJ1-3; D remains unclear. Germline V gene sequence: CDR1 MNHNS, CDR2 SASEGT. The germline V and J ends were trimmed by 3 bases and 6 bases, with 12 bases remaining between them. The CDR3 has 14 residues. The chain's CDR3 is CASSDTRKENTIYF. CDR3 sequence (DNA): TGTGCCAGCAGTGATACGCGGAAAGAAAACACCATATATTTT.

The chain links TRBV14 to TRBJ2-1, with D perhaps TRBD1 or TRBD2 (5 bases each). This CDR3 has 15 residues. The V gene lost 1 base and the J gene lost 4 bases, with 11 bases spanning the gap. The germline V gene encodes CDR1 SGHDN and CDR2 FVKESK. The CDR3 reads CASSQAGRLYNEQFF. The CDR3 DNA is TGTGCCAGCAGCCAAGCGGGACGGTTATACAATGAGCAGTTCTTC.

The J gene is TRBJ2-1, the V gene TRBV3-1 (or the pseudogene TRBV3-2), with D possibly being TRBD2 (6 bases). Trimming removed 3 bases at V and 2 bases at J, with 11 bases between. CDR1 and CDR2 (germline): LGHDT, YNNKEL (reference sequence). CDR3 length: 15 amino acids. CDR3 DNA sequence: TGTGCCAGCAGCCAGGGGGACTTTACCTACAATGAGCAGTTCTTC. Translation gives CASSQGDFTYNEQFF.

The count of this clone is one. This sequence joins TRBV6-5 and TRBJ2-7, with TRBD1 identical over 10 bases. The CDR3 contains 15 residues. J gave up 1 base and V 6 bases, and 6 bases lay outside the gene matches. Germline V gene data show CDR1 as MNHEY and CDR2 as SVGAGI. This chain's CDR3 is CASRGGQGVSYEQYF. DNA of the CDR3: TGTGCCAGCAGAGGTGGACAGGGGGTTTCCTACGAGCAGTACTTC.

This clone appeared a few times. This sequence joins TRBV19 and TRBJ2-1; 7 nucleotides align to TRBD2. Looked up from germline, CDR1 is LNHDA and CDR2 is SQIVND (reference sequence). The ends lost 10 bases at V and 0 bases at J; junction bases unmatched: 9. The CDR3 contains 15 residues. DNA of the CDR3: TGTGCCACCGGAACTAGCGAGCACTCCTACAATGAGCAGTTCTTC. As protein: CATGTSEHSYNEQFF.

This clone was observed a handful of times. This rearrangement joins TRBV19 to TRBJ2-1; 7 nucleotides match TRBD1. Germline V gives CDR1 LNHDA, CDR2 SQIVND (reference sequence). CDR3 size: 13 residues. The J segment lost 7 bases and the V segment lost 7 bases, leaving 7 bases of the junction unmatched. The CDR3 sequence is CASNPGTDNEQFF. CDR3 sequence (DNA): TGTGCCAGTAACCCCGGGACAGATAATGAGCAGTTCTTC. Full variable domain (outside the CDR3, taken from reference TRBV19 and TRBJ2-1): DGGITQSPKYLFRKEGQNVTLSCEQNLNHDAMYWYRQDPGQGLRLIYYSQIVNDFQKGDIAEGYSVSREKKESFPLTVTSAQKNPTAFYLCASNPGTDNEQFFGPGTRLTVL.

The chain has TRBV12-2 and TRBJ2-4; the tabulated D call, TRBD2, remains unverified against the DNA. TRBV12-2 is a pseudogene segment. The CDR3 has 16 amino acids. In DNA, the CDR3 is TGTGCAAGTCGCTTGGGACTAGCGGTTGCCAAAAACATTCAGTACTTC. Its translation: CASRLGLAVAKNIQYF.

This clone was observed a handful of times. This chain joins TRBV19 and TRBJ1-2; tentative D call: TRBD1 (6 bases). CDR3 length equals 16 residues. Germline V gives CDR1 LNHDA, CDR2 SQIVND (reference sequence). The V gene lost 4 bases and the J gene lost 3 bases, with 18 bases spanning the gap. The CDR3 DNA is TGTGCCAGTAGTACACACGACAGGTTAATCGACTATGGCTACACCTTC. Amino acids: CASSTHDRLIDYGYTF. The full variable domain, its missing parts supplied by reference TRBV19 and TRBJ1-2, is DGGITQSPKYLFRKEGQNVTLSCEQNLNHDAMYWYRQDPGQGLRLIYYSQIVNDFQKGDIAEGYSVSREKKESFPLTVTSAQKNPTAFYLCASSTHDRLIDYGYTFGSGTRLTVV.

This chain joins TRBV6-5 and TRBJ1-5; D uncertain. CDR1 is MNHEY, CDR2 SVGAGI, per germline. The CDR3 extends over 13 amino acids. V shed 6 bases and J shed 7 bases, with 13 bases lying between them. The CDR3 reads CASSQQRGQPQHF. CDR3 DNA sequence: TGTGCCAGCAGCCAACAAAGAGGGCAGCCCCAGCATTTT.

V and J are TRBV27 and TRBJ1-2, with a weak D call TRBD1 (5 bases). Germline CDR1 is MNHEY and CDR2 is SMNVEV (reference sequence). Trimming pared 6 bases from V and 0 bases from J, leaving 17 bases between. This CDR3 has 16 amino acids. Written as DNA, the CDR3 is TGTGCCAGCAGCAACCGACAGACTGGGGCTAACTATGGCTACACCTTC. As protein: CASSNRQTGANYGYTF.